These 8 T cell receptor beta chains originate from one sample sequenced in a study of T cell responses to AZD1222 COVID-19 vaccine. Sequencing was performed with immunoSEQ multiplex PCR; in TCRdb, only in-frame clones are kept and a portion is missing. The table shows about 120,000 clones, with under 90% occurring only once. Sequences were derived from peripheral blood, sampled on day 0 of AZD1222 vaccination. These receptors all stem from an adult in good health.

The rearrangement joins TRBV9 to TRBJ1-4, with TRBD1 as a possible D gene (5 bases). The CDR3 has 13 amino acids. Between the trimmed V and J ends, which lost 3 bases and 3 bases, there was a span of 6 bases. Germline values: CDR1 SGDLS, CDR2 YYNGEE. CDR3 sequence reads: CASSAGPNEKLFF. The DNA of the CDR3 is TGTGCCAGCAGCGCGGGACCTAATGAAAAACTGTTTTTT.

V gene TRBV3-1 (or the pseudogene TRBV3-2) combines with J gene TRBJ1-4; possible D gene TRBD1, 5 bases. Germline CDR1 LGHDT, CDR2 YNNKEL (reference sequence). V was cut by 2 bases and J by 8 bases, with 21 bases left in between. There are 17 residues in the CDR3. The CDR3 loop is CASSQLSGRRGEEKLFF. The DNA for the CDR3 is TGTGCCAGCAGCCAACTCTCGGGACGGAGAGGAGAGGAAAAACTGTTTTTT.

J is TRBJ1-6 and V is TRBV5-8; 10 nucleotides agree with TRBD1. This CDR3 is built from 19 residues. The trim removed 2 bases at V and 5 bases at J, leaving 13 bases unmatched. Per germline, CDR1 SGHTS and CDR2 YDEGEE. The CDR3 DNA is TGTGCCAGCAGCTTATCACGAACCAAGGGGACAGGGGATAATTCACCCCTCCACTTT. Amino acid sequence: CASSLSRTKGTGDNSPLHF.

The rearrangement links TRBV7-9 to TRBJ2-5; 9 bases agree with TRBD1. Germline trimming cut 5 bases from V and 2 bases from J; bases unmatched to any gene: 9. This CDR3 is 16 amino acids long. The germline V gene encodes CDR1 SEHNR and CDR2 FQNEAQ (reference sequence). This chain's CDR3 is CASSIEGQGYQETQYF. The CDR3 DNA follows: TGTGCCAGCAGCATTGAGGGACAGGGATATCAAGAGACCCAGTACTTC.

CDR3 sequence (DNA): TGTGCCAGCAGCTCCCCAGGGGGCTCGACCCATAATTCACCCCTCCACTTT. This gives the protein CASSSPGGSTHNSPLHF. The chain links TRBV11-2 to TRBJ1-6; 8 nucleotides match TRBD1. After removal of 4 bases from V and 5 bases from J, the junction contained 10 bases not matched to a gene. This CDR3 has 17 amino acids. Per the germline V gene, CDR1 is SGHAT and CDR2 is FQNNGV.

The rearrangement uses TRBV18 and TRBJ2-5, with D perhaps matching TRBD1 or TRBD2 (6 bases each). V lost 4 bases to trimming and J lost 5 bases, with 14 bases between them. This CDR3 has 14 residues. Germline loops: CDR1 KGHSH, CDR2 LQKENI. CDR3 sequence reads: CASSLGGQAETQYF. The CDR3 coding sequence is TGTGCCAGCTCACTGGGGGGCCAGGCGGAGACCCAGTACTTC.

The chain couples TRBV6-5 to TRBJ2-5; 9 bases are shared with TRBD1. Trimming cost V 6 bases and J 2 bases; bases outside gene matches: 7. The CDR3 runs to 15 residues. CDR1 and CDR2 from the germline V gene are MNHEY and SVGAGI. The CDR3 DNA follows: TGTGCCAGCAGCATTTCCGGGACAGGGCAAGAGACCCAGTACTTC. Translation gives CASSISGTGQETQYF.

The chain uses TRBV3-1 (or the pseudogene TRBV3-2) and TRBJ1-1, with 8 bases identical to TRBD1. Germline values: CDR1 LGHDT, CDR2 YNNKEL (reference sequence). V shed 3 bases and J 5 bases; nucleotides not matched to a gene: 2. The CDR3 is made up of 13 amino acids. CDR3 sequence reads: CASSHTGGTEAFF. Written as DNA, the CDR3 is TGTGCCAGCAGCCATACAGGGGGGACTGAAGCTTTCTTT.